Presented here are 29 T cell receptor beta chains from one specimen sequenced in a study of identical twins. TCRdb called the 5' RACE reads again in MiXCR, with one record for every CDR3 protein. The sample includes approximately 250,000 distinct CDR3 sequences, 6% to 7% of them seen just once. Another study also made use of these data, one on T cells expressing NK-cell markers.

The sequenced sample was CD8+ T cells sorted from blood. Source of these receptors: a woman aged 18-29 years in good health.

The chain uses TRBV29-1 and TRBJ1-1; the D is unclear. V dropped 4 bases and J dropped 6 bases, with 9 bases sitting between them. The CDR3 extends over 11 amino acids. Germline V gene sequence: CDR1 SQVTM, CDR2 ANQGSEA. CDR3 sequence: CSVVIRPEAFF. The CDR3 nucleotides read TGCAGCGTTGTAATACGACCTGAAGCTTTCTTT.

The chain recombines TRBV21-1 with TRBJ2-7. TRBV21-1 is termed a pseudogene. This CDR3 comprises 14 residues. The CDR3 spells CASSKAPGDYEQYF. The DNA of the CDR3 is TGTGCCAGCAGCAAAGCCCCAGGCGACTACGAGCAGTACTTC.

V usage is TRBV12-3 or TRBV12-4 and J usage is TRBJ2-5, with TRBD2 matching over 10 bases. The CDR3 covers 15 residues. J was trimmed by 5 bases and V by 6 bases; bases with no gene match: 9. The CDR3: CASRASGGVEETQYF. DNA of the CDR3: TGTGCCAGCAGGGCCAGCGGGGGGGTAGAGGAGACCCAGTACTTC.

This chain joins TRBV7-9 and TRBJ1-2, with D unresolved. The CDR3 spans 13 residues. Trimming cost V 2 bases and J 5 bases, with 9 bases left between them. Germline assignment: CDR1 SEHNR and CDR2 FQNEAQ (reference sequence). In DNA, the CDR3 is TGTGCCAGCAGCTTACGGTCGGGGTATGGCTACACCTTC. Its translation: CASSLRSGYGYTF.

This clonotype has ten or more counts. The chain recombines TRBV5-1 with TRBJ2-7; D may be TRBD1 or TRBD2 (6 bases each). Trimming shortened V by 4 bases and J by 12 bases, and 14 bases separated the two germline ends. Looked up from germline, CDR1 is SGHRS and CDR2 is YFSETQ. The CDR3 is made up of 11 amino acids. The CDR3 protein is CASSARGTLYF. The DNA for the CDR3 is TGCGCCAGCAGCGCTAGGGGGACTTTGTACTTC.

This clonotype was detected many times. The chain carries TRBV14 and TRBJ1-1, with 8 bases that match TRBD1. V lost 1 base to trimming and J lost 0 bases; unmatched junction nucleotides: 7. The germline gives CDR1 SGHDN, CDR2 FVKESK. This CDR3 is built from 17 residues. CDR3 sequence: CASSQGDRPYLNTEAFF. In DNA, the CDR3 is TGTGCCAGCAGCCAAGGGGACAGGCCGTATTTGAACACTGAAGCTTTCTTT.

This clonotype has a handful of counts. This sequence joins TRBV7-9 and TRBJ2-3; no definite D call. V was trimmed by 3 bases and J by 7 bases, leaving 11 bases between them. Germline CDR1 SEHNR, CDR2 FQNEAQ (reference sequence). The CDR3 totals 13 residues. The CDR3 nucleotides are TGTGCCAGCAGCTTTGGGCTTGGGAATACGCAGTATTTT. Translating it yields CASSFGLGNTQYF.

J is TRBJ2-1 and V is TRBV12-3 or TRBV12-4; D not certain. The V end was cut by 6 bases, the J end by 13 bases, with 16 bases between. There are 12 residues in the CDR3. In DNA, the CDR3 is TGTGCCAGCAGGTTTGGGGAATTCCTCCAGTTCTTC. Protein sequence: CASRFGEFLQFF.

J is TRBJ2-2 and V is TRBV29-1; D could derive from TRBD1 or TRBD2 (5 bases each). Germline CDR1 and CDR2: SQVTM and ANQGSEA. V was shortened by 3 bases and J by 4 bases, with 12 bases between the two germline ends. The CDR3 extends over 14 amino acids. CDR3 coding DNA: TGCAGCGTTGAGAAGAGGGGCGTCACCGGGGAGCTGTTTTTT. Amino acid sequence: CSVEKRGVTGELFF.

This clonotype has at least ten counts. The chain links TRBV7-9 to TRBJ2-7; TRBD2 matches at 8 bases. CDR1 SEHNR and CDR2 FQNEAQ come from the germline V gene (reference sequence). Germline trimming cut 5 bases from V and 4 bases from J; bases unmatched to any gene: 13. The CDR3 runs 16 residues. CDR3 sequence reads: CASSPYRSGSKYEQYF. The CDR3 bases are TGTGCCAGCAGCCCGTATAGAAGCGGGAGCAAATACGAGCAGTACTTC. The variable domain in full, completed from reference TRBV7-9 and TRBJ2-7, reads DTGVSQNPRHKITKRGQNVTFRCDPISEHNRLYWYRQTLGQGPEFLTYFQNEAQLEKSRLLSDRFSAERPKGSFSTLEIQRTEQGDSAMYLCASSPYRSGSKYEQYFGPGTRLTVT.

The chain employs TRBV7-6 and TRBJ2-1; 9 bases map to TRBD2. The V gene end was trimmed by 2 bases and the J gene end by 6 bases; junction bases not matched to a gene: 5. Germline assignment: CDR1 SGHVS and CDR2 FNYEAQ. The CDR3 totals 15 residues. CDR3 sequence (DNA): TGTGCCAGCAGCTTAAGCGCGGGAGGGCCCAATGAGCAGTTCTTC. It translates to CASSLSAGGPNEQFF.

This clonotype was seen a few times. The J gene is TRBJ1-2, the V gene TRBV2; D remains unclear. The CDR3 sequence is 17 residues long. Trimming shortened V by 2 bases and J by 2 bases, and 18 bases separated the two germline ends. Germline V gene sequence: CDR1 SNHLY, CDR2 FYNNEI. CDR3 bases: TGTGCCAGCAGTGAACCATTCCAGGAACCAACCAACTATGGCTACACCTTC. Its translation is CASSEPFQEPTNYGYTF.

As concerns this clonotype: The germline gene is not matched at one end of the junction; a read error may be the cause. This chain uses TRBV7-9 with TRBJ2-1; D might be TRBD2 (5 bases). The germline CDR1 and CDR2 sequences are SEHNR and FQNEAQ (reference sequence). The CDR3 totals 15 residues. CDR3 residues: CASSPTLDSFNEQFF. As DNA, the CDR3 is TGTGCCAGCAGCCCAACTTTGGACTCCTTCAATGAGCAGTTCTTC.

This clonotype was counted at least ten times. The CDR3 coding sequence is TGTGCCAGCAGTCAGACAGTCTACTATGGCTACACCTTC. It encodes CASSQTVYYGYTF. The chain employs TRBV12-3 or TRBV12-4 and TRBJ1-2; D may be TRBD1 (5 bases). Trimming took 5 bases from V and 3 from J, leaving 10 bases between them. The CDR3 is made up of 13 amino acids.

The chain uses TRBV11-1 and TRBJ1-4, with D perhaps TRBD1 (5 bases). With 5 bases removed from V and 0 bases from J, the gap between germline ends came to 19 bases. Germline-derived CDR1 and CDR2 are SGHAT and FQDESV (reference sequence). This CDR3 is 18 amino acids long. This chain's CDR3 is CASSPPTDSLPTNEKLFF. The CDR3 DNA is TGTGCCAGCAGCCCCCCGACAGATTCGCTACCAACTAATGAAAAACTGTTTTTT.

Many counts were recorded for this clonotype. CDR3 nucleotides: TGCGCCAGCAGCTTGGAAATAGGTTCGGACACTGAAGCTTTCTTT. This codes for CASSLEIGSDTEAFF. The chain couples TRBV5-1 to TRBJ1-1, with D unresolved. Trimming shortened V by 0 bases and J by 3 bases, and 12 bases separated the two germline ends. In germline, CDR1 is SGHRS, CDR2 YFSETQ. The CDR3 has 15 amino acids.

In this sample, this clonotype turned up a few times. The chain is built from TRBV6-5 and TRBJ2-5; unclear D gene. CDR3 size: 13 residues. Germline values: CDR1 MNHEY, CDR2 SVGAGI. V lost 0 bases and J 5 bases, leaving 7 bases between the germline ends. As DNA, the CDR3 is TGTGCCAGCAGTTACTCGAAAACCGAGACCCAGTACTTC. This codes for CASSYSKTETQYF.

This clonotype came up a few times. The rearrangement links TRBV2 to TRBJ1-2; a possible D gene is TRBD1 (5 bases). CDR1 and CDR2 (germline): SNHLY, FYNNEI. The CDR3 extends over 13 amino acids. With 4 bases removed from V and 6 bases from J, the gap between germline ends came to 12 bases. As DNA, the CDR3 is TGTGCCAGCAGTGTCGAGGGGATCGATGGCTACACCTTC. Encoded protein: CASSVEGIDGYTF.

This clonotype was seen a few times. The chain recombines TRBV7-9 with TRBJ2-3; D possibly corresponds to TRBD2 (6 bases). Germline V gives CDR1 SEHNR, CDR2 FQNEAQ (reference sequence). The ends were cut back, 3 bases at V and 4 bases at J, with 14 bases in the middle. The CDR3 runs to 15 residues. The CDR3: CASSFFGGGADTQYF. The CDR3 DNA sequence: TGTGCCAGCAGCTTCTTCGGGGGAGGAGCAGATACGCAGTATTTT.

This clonotype has only a few counts. The V call is TRBV9, the J call TRBJ1-2; D is unresolved. The germline V gene has CDR1 SGDLS and CDR2 YYNGEE. Trimming stripped 7 bases from V and 3 bases from J, with 13 bases between. The CDR3 is 13 amino acids. The CDR3 nucleotides are TGTGCCAGCGGGGATGGCACAGACTATGGCTACACCTTC. Amino acid sequence: CASGDGTDYGYTF. The variable domain in full, completed from reference TRBV9 and TRBJ1-2, reads DSGVTQTPKHLITATGQRVTLRCSPRSGDLSVYWYQQSLDQGLQFLIQYYNGEERAKGNILERFSAQQFPDLHSELNLSSLELGDSALYFCASGDGTDYGYTFGSGTRLTVV.

This clonotype was recorded many times. The chain joins TRBV4-3 to TRBJ1-1; D possibly corresponds to TRBD1 (5 bases). V was clipped by 1 base and J by 1 base, with 16 bases between them. The CDR3 loop spans 17 amino acids. Germline values: CDR1 LGHNA, CDR2 YSLEER. The CDR3 region is CASSQASTRVANTEAFF. CDR3 in DNA: TGCGCCAGCAGCCAAGCGTCGACCAGGGTTGCGAACACTGAAGCTTTCTTT.

The chain links TRBV20-1 to TRBJ2-1; TRBD2 is a possible D gene (6 bases). This CDR3 comprises 14 residues. The germline gives CDR1 DFQATT, CDR2 SNEGSKA (reference sequence). Trimming stripped 5 bases from V and 0 bases from J, with 11 bases between. The CDR3 DNA reads as TGCAGTGCTTTTAGCGGAGGCTCCTACAATGAGCAGTTCTTC. Amino acid sequence: CSAFSGGSYNEQFF.

This clonotype has at least ten counts. V and J are TRBV11-2 and TRBJ2-5; D not certain. The CDR3 loop spans 11 amino acids. In germline, CDR1 is SGHAT, CDR2 FQNNGV. Trimming cost V 4 bases and J 4 bases, with 4 bases left between them. This CDR3 is CASSSGETQYF. The CDR3 DNA is TGTGCCAGCAGCTCCGGAGAGACCCAGTACTTC.

The CDR3 bases are TGTGCCAGCAGCTTAGCGACTAGCGGGGGGGCGGGAGAGCAGTTCTTC. It is translated as CASSLATSGGAGEQFF. J is TRBJ2-1 and V is TRBV7-2; 14 positions match TRBD2. Germline V lookup: CDR1 SGHTA, CDR2 FQGNSA. The CDR3 sequence is 16 residues long. The trim removed 0 bases at V and 10 bases at J, leaving 5 bases unmatched.

This clonotype appeared once. The chain combines TRBV9 with TRBJ2-1; D call uncertain. The V end lost 3 bases, the J end lost 8 bases, and 9 bases lay between the germline ends. Germline CDR1 is SGDLS and CDR2 is YYNGEE. The length of the CDR3 is 12 residues. For the CDR3, the DNA is TGTGCCAGCAGCGCTAGTGGGTATGAGCAGTTCTTC. Translated: CASSASGYEQFF.

The V call is TRBV7-9, the J call TRBJ2-4; D ambiguous. Germline V gene sequence: CDR1 SEHNR, CDR2 FQNEAQ (reference sequence). This CDR3 has 16 residues. V was cut by 5 bases and J by 1 base, with 15 bases left in between. This chain's CDR3 is CASSAPGSEAKNIQYF. The CDR3 DNA is TGTGCCAGCAGCGCTCCGGGCAGCGAGGCCAAAAACATTCAGTACTTC.

The rearrangement joins TRBV7-9 to TRBJ2-3, with D hard to call. This CDR3 is built from 15 residues. Looked up from germline, CDR1 is SEHNR and CDR2 is FQNEAQ (reference sequence). The ends were cut back, 1 base at V and 0 bases at J, with 8 bases in the middle. This CDR3 is CASSLDAVSTDTQYF. The CDR3 nucleotides read TGTGCCAGCAGCTTAGATGCGGTGAGCACAGATACGCAGTATTTT.

This clonotype has a handful of counts. This CDR3 is CASSAPTSGYTDTQYF. DNA of the CDR3: TGTGCCAGCAGTGCCCCGACTAGCGGATACACAGATACGCAGTATTTT. The J gene is TRBJ2-3, the V gene TRBV6-2 or TRBV6-3; 9 nucleotides line up with TRBD2. Looked up from germline, CDR1 is MNHEY and CDR2 is SVGEGT. Trimming cost V 5 bases and J 2 bases; bases outside gene matches: 8. The CDR3 sequence is 16 residues long.

The chain links TRBV9 to TRBJ2-1; 7 nucleotides agree with TRBD1. Germline assignment: CDR1 SGDLS and CDR2 YYNGEE. V shed 0 bases, J shed 5 bases, and the junction held 8 bases outside the gene matches. CDR3 length equals 16 residues. CDR3 in DNA: TGTGCCAGCAGCGTAGGGGACAGTTTAGGTAACAATGAGCAGTTCTTC. It yields the protein CASSVGDSLGNNEQFF.